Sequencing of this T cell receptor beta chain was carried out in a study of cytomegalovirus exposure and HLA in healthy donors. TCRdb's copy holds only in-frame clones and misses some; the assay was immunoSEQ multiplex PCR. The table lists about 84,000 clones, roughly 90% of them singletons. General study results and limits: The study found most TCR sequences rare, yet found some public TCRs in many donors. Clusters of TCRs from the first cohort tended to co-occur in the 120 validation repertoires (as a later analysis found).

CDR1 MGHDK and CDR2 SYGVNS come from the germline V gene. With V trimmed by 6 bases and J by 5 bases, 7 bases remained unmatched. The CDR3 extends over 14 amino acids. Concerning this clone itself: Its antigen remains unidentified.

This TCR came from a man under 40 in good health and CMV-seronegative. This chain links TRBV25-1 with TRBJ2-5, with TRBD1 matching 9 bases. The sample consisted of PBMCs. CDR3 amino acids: CASRLGTGLETQYF. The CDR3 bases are TGTGCCAGCAGGTTGGGGACAGGGCTGGAGACCCAGTACTTC.